The 29 T cell receptor beta chains given below trace back to one sample, sequenced in a study of neoadjuvant anti-PD-1 for oral cavity cancer. Documented time point: after neoadjuvant nivolumab, at surgical resection. TCRdb's copy holds only in-frame clones and misses some; the assay was immunoSEQ multiplex PCR. Of about 37,000 clones listed, 30% to 40% are singletons. The sample consisted of tumor tissue, taken after nivolumab (anti-PD-1) treatment. The receptor source for this set is a person between 40 and 79 years old with oral cavity squamous cell carcinoma.

This clone turned up a few times. V is TRBV5-4 and J is TRBJ2-1; 9 bases map to TRBD2. Looked up from germline, CDR1 is SGHNT and CDR2 is YYREEE (reference sequence). Trimming removed 0 bases from V and 3 bases from J; junction bases left unmatched: 4. The CDR3 spans 16 residues. This chain's CDR3 is CASSLDPSGNYNEQFF. The CDR3 DNA reads TGTGCCAGCAGCTTGGACCCTAGCGGGAACTACAATGAGCAGTTCTTC.

The CDR3 sequence is CASSLGRENQPQHF. In nucleotides, the CDR3 is TGCGCCAGCAGCTTGGGTCGGGAAAATCAGCCCCAGCATTTT. This sequence joins TRBV5-1 and TRBJ1-5, with D uncertain. The length of the CDR3 is 14 residues. Trimming pared 0 bases from V and 4 bases from J, leaving 8 bases between. The germline V gene has CDR1 SGHRS and CDR2 YFSETQ.

The chain joins TRBV18 to TRBJ2-1, with D possibly being TRBD2 (6 bases). Germline values: CDR1 KGHSH, CDR2 LQKENI. V dropped 0 bases and J dropped 2 bases, with 8 bases sitting between them. The CDR3 has 15 residues. The CDR3 coding sequence is TGTGCCAGCTCACCACCCGGGGGTCCCTACAATGAGCAGTTCTTC. Translated, it gives CASSPPGGPYNEQFF. Together with reference TRBV18 and TRBJ2-1, the CDR3 gives the full variable domain: NAGVMQNPRHLVRRRGQEARLRCSPMKGHSHVYWYRQLPEEGLKFMVYLQKENIIDESGMPKERFSAEFPKEGPSILRIQQVVRGDSAAYFCASSPPGGPYNEQFFGPGTRLTVL.

This clone came up a few times. This chain links TRBV6-1 with TRBJ2-3; unclear D gene. This CDR3 is built from 13 residues. Germline loops: CDR1 MNHNS, CDR2 SASEGT. Trimming removed 5 bases from V and 4 bases from J, with 10 bases in between. The CDR3 DNA reads as TGTGCCAGCAGTCGGCTAGTGGCAGATACGCAGTATTTT. This encodes CASSRLVADTQYF.

This clone has only a few counts. The chain uses TRBV9 and TRBJ2-2; unclear D gene. V gave up 0 bases and J gave up 7 bases, with 4 bases separating them. Looked up from germline, CDR1 is SGDLS and CDR2 is YYNGEE. This CDR3 region has 12 residues. The CDR3 nucleotides read TGTGCCAGCAGCGTAGGGGGCGGGGAGCTGTTTTTT. Translated: CASSVGGGELFF.

The chain joins TRBV19 to TRBJ1-1; D may be TRBD1 (6 bases). The V and J ends lost 6 bases and 3 bases respectively, with 11 bases between them. This CDR3 spans 13 amino acids. Germline CDR1 is LNHDA and CDR2 is SQIVND (reference sequence). The CDR3 loop reads CASSPGVDTEAFF. The CDR3 DNA reads TGTGCCAGTAGCCCAGGGGTCGACACTGAAGCTTTCTTT.

The sample holds a few counts of this clone. J is TRBJ1-5 and V is TRBV25-1; D ambiguous. Per the germline V gene, CDR1 is MGHDK and CDR2 is SYGVNS. The CDR3 length is 14 residues. V shed 2 bases and J shed 9 bases, with 14 bases lying between them. The CDR3, as DNA: TGTGCCAGCAGTGAACCGGAGCCCTCATCGCCCCAGCATTTT. This translates into CASSEPEPSSPQHF. Variable domain in full (rest from reference TRBV25-1 and TRBJ1-5): EADIYQTPRYLVIGTGKKITLECSQTMGHDKMYWYQQDPGMELHLIHYSYGVNSTEKGDLSSESTVSRIRTEHFPLTLESARPSHTSQYLCASSEPEPSSPQHFGDGTRLSIL.

The genes are TRBV6-1 and TRBJ1-2; D remains ambiguous. V shed 8 bases and J shed 1 base, with 8 bases lying between them. This CDR3 region has 12 residues. Germline CDR1 reads MNHNS; CDR2 reads SASEGT. CDR3 nucleotides: TGTGCCAGCTTACAGTTTAACTATGGCTACACCTTC. Translating it yields CASLQFNYGYTF.

There are a few counts of this clone. The CDR3 sequence: CASSYDSNQPQHF. The CDR3 DNA sequence: TGTGCCAGCAGTTACGACAGCAATCAGCCCCAGCATTTT. The J gene is TRBJ1-5, the V gene TRBV28; D gene ambiguous. The CDR3 has 13 amino acids. Between the trimmed V and J ends, which lost 4 bases and 1 base, there was a span of 5 bases. Germline CDR1 MDHEN, CDR2 SYDVKM.

CDR3 nucleotide sequence: TGTGCCAGTAGTATTGGAGGCAGGGGCACAGATACGCAGTATTTT. Amino acids: CASSIGGRGTDTQYF. This rearrangement joins TRBV19 to TRBJ2-3, with D perhaps being TRBD1 or TRBD2 (5 bases each). CDR1 and CDR2 (germline): LNHDA, SQIVND (reference sequence). This CDR3 spans 15 amino acids. The V gene lost 3 bases and the J gene lost 1 base, with 11 bases spanning the gap.

This clone showed up just a few times. The J gene is TRBJ1-1, the V gene TRBV5-4, with D unclear. Trimming left V 3 bases short and J 6 bases short, with 18 bases between. The CDR3 sequence is 15 residues long. Germline V gene lookup returns CDR1 SGHNT and CDR2 YYREEE (reference sequence). This CDR3 reads CASSSLRAYGAEAFF. In DNA, the CDR3 is TGTGCCAGCAGCTCCCTCCGGGCCTACGGCGCTGAAGCTTTCTTT.

This clone was recorded a few times. The genes are TRBV5-1 and TRBJ2-2; TRBD2 agrees at 11 bases. The germline V gene has CDR1 SGHRS and CDR2 YFSETQ. CDR3 length: 15 amino acids. J gave up 4 bases and V 9 bases, and 8 bases lay outside the gene matches. The CDR3 sequence: CATAGLAEATGELFF. The CDR3 nucleotides read TGCGCCACCGCGGGACTAGCGGAGGCCACCGGGGAGCTGTTTTTT.

The chain carries TRBV5-1 and TRBJ2-3, with D maybe TRBD1 (5 bases). The V end was cut by 0 bases, the J end by 4 bases, with 12 bases between. There are 15 residues in the CDR3. Germline loops: CDR1 SGHRS, CDR2 YFSETQ. CDR3 in amino acids: CASSLAGKAADTQYF. In DNA form, the CDR3 reads TGCGCCAGCAGCTTGGCAGGGAAAGCCGCAGATACGCAGTATTTT.

This clone came up a few times. The V call is TRBV7-9, the J call TRBJ2-7; 9 nucleotides align to TRBD1. After removal of 1 base from V and 6 bases from J, the junction contained 10 bases not matched to a gene. Germline V lookup: CDR1 SEHNR, CDR2 FQNEAQ (reference sequence). CDR3 length: 16 residues. In nucleotides, the CDR3 is TGTGCCAGCAGCTTAGGGGAGACAGGGGGTCCGGTCGAGCAGTACTTC. It translates to CASSLGETGGPVEQYF.

The V gene is TRBV11-1, the J gene TRBJ2-5; D may be TRBD1 or TRBD2 (6 bases each). Trimming removed 3 bases from V and 0 bases from J, with 11 bases in between. The CDR3 contains 15 residues. The V gene's germline CDR1 is SGHAT and CDR2 FQDESV (reference sequence). The CDR3 nucleotides are TGTGCCAGCAGCTTGACGGGGGCCGACCAAGAGACCCAGTACTTC. It codes for CASSLTGADQETQYF.

Ten or more counts support this clone. The gene calls are TRBV5-6 and TRBJ2-7; TRBD1 agrees at 7 bases. Germline V lookup: CDR1 SGHDT, CDR2 YYEEEE. The V segment lost 3 bases and the J segment 1 base; nucleotides outside the gene matches: 4. The CDR3 sequence is 14 residues long. DNA of the CDR3: TGTGCCAGCAGCTCGGACAGGTGGTCCTACGAGCAGTACTTC. Protein: CASSSDRWSYEQYF.

This clone was picked up a small number of times. The rearrangement joins TRBV7-9 to TRBJ1-2; 8 nucleotides agree with TRBD1. Germline V gene sequence: CDR1 SEHNR, CDR2 FQNEAQ (reference sequence). This CDR3 spans 16 amino acids. The V and J ends lost 0 bases and 3 bases, in that order; junction bases with no gene match: 6. CDR3 amino acids: CASSLAGQGAYYGYTF. Here the CDR3 DNA reads TGTGCCAGCAGCTTAGCGGGGCAGGGGGCTTACTATGGCTACACCTTC. Supplemented by reference TRBV7-9 and TRBJ1-2, the full variable domain reads DTGVSQNPRHKITKRGQNVTFRCDPISEHNRLYWYRQTLGQGPEFLTYFQNEAQLEKSRLLSDRFSAERPKGSFSTLEIQRTEQGDSAMYLCASSLAGQGAYYGYTFGSGTRLTVV.

As to this clone: One end of the junction fails to match germline, which may point to a read error. The chain uses TRBV6-1 and TRBJ1-2; D perhaps matches TRBD1 (6 bases). The CDR3 extends over 13 amino acids. The germline V gene has CDR1 MNHNS and CDR2 SASEGT. CDR3: CASSEQGHPSSAF. CDR3 sequence (DNA): TGTGCCAGCAGTGAACAGGGGCACCCATCTTCCGCCTTC.

The chain employs TRBV30 and TRBJ1-2; the match to TRBD1 covers 9 bases. The J segment lost 2 bases and the V segment lost 7 bases, leaving 8 bases of the junction unmatched. This CDR3 contains 14 residues. Germline CDR1 GTSNPN, CDR2 SVGIG (reference sequence). The CDR3 nucleotides read TGTGCCTTTAGCCCGGGACAGGGAAACTATGGCTACACCTTC. This gives the protein CAFSPGQGNYGYTF. The full variable domain, rest sourced from reference TRBV30 and TRBJ1-2, is SQTIHQWPATLVQPVGSPLSLECTVEGTSNPNLYWYRQAAGRGLQLLFYSVGIGQISSEVPQNLSASRPQDRQFILSSKKLLLSDSGFYLCAFSPGQGNYGYTFGSGTRLTVV.

Details on this clone: A much bigger clone sits one base away, suggesting this may be a read error. The chain joins TRBV11-1 to TRBJ2-7; 7 bases map to TRBD2. Germline V gives CDR1 SGHAT, CDR2 FQDESV (reference sequence). This CDR3 has 14 amino acids. J lost 3 bases, V lost 1 base, and 3 bases had no gene match. The CDR3 nucleotides read TGTGCCAGCAGCTTAGAGGGCGGGAGCTACGAGCAGTACTTC. It encodes CASSLEGGSYEQYF.

This clone was seen only a few times. This chain joins TRBV6-4 and TRBJ1-2; the D gene is possibly TRBD1 (5 bases). The CDR3 runs to 14 residues. V lost 4 bases to trimming and J lost 7 bases, with 16 bases between them. Per germline, CDR1 MRHNA and CDR2 SNTAGT. CDR3 protein: CASSGGTARSGYTF. CDR3 coding DNA: TGTGCCAGCAGTGGCGGGACTGCCAGGAGTGGCTACACCTTC.

The V and J genes are TRBV19 and TRBJ2-7; D might be TRBD1 (6 bases). Trimming took 7 bases from V and 7 from J, leaving 14 bases between them. The CDR3 consists of 12 residues. CDR1 is LNHDA and CDR2 is SQIVND in the germline V gene (reference sequence). CDR3 amino acids: CASTHRAREQYF. The CDR3 DNA is TGTGCCAGTACCCACAGGGCCCGGGAGCAGTACTTC.

The sample holds many counts of this clone. The V call is TRBV20-1, the J call TRBJ1-1, with no clear D. CDR3 length: 11 amino acids. Germline lookup yields CDR1 DFQATT and CDR2 SNEGSKA (reference sequence). Trimming took 8 bases from V and 1 from J, leaving 8 bases between them. The CDR3 DNA follows: TGCAGTTCCAAAAGGAACACTGAAGCTTTCTTT. Amino acid sequence: CSSKRNTEAFF.

The chain couples TRBV7-2 to TRBJ1-2, with 7 bases that match TRBD1. CDR1 SGHTA and CDR2 FQGNSA come from the germline V gene. J was trimmed by 5 bases and V by 2 bases; bases with no gene match: 5. The CDR3 length is 14 residues. The CDR3 DNA reads as TGTGCCAGCAGCTTATTGGGGACAGTTTATGGCTACACCTTC. It encodes CASSLLGTVYGYTF. The variable domain in full, with the rest retrieved from reference TRBV7-2 and TRBJ1-2, is GAGVSQSPSNKVTEKGKDVELRCDPISGHTALYWYRQSLGQGLEFLIYFQGNSAPDKSGLPSDRFSAERTGGSVSTLTIQRTQQEDSAVYLCASSLLGTVYGYTFGSGTRLTVV.

The J gene is TRBJ1-2, the V gene TRBV30; perhaps TRBD1 as D (5 bases). The germline V gene has CDR1 GTSNPN and CDR2 SVGIG (reference sequence). V lost 2 bases and J 4 bases, leaving 8 bases between the germline ends. The CDR3 runs 12 residues. This chain's CDR3 is CAWSPGFYGYTF. The CDR3 DNA follows: TGTGCCTGGAGTCCAGGGTTCTATGGCTACACCTTC.

This rearrangement joins TRBV9 to TRBJ1-4; D is uncertain. V was cut by 0 bases and J by 7 bases, with 16 bases left in between. Per germline, CDR1 SGDLS and CDR2 YYNGEE. The CDR3 contains 16 residues. The CDR3 sequence: CASSVGARGGGEKLFF. In DNA form, the CDR3 reads TGTGCCAGCAGCGTAGGTGCCCGGGGTGGCGGTGAAAAACTGTTTTTT.

The chain combines TRBV19 with TRBJ1-1, with D unresolved. Per germline, CDR1 LNHDA and CDR2 SQIVND (reference sequence). The V gene lost 5 bases and the J gene lost 2 bases, with 6 bases spanning the gap. The CDR3 totals 12 residues. The CDR3 nucleotides read TGTGCCAGTAGTCTGAGAAACACTGAAGCTTTCTTT. This codes for CASSLRNTEAFF.

The rearrangement joins TRBV7-9 to TRBJ2-1; D call uncertain. Trimming stripped 7 bases from V and 8 bases from J, with 12 bases between. Germline loops: CDR1 SEHNR, CDR2 FQNEAQ (reference sequence). CDR3 length equals 12 residues. The CDR3 is CASIGLYYEQFF. In DNA, the CDR3 is TGTGCCAGCATCGGCTTATACTATGAGCAGTTCTTC.

This rearrangement joins TRBV5-1 to TRBJ2-3; no reliable D call. This CDR3 has 14 residues. Germline CDR1 and CDR2: SGHRS and YFSETQ. With 0 bases removed from V and 5 bases from J, the gap between germline ends came to 10 bases. This CDR3 reads CASSLGQFKDTQYF. DNA for the CDR3: TGCGCCAGCAGCTTGGGTCAGTTTAAAGATACGCAGTATTTT.